One and the same sample provided the 17 T cell receptor beta chains below, sequenced in a study of shared clonotypes between healthy human individuals. Method: immunoSEQ multiplex PCR; TCRdb's copy keeps in-frame clones and lacks some. This sample has some 500,000 clones, with less than 80% found just once. The sequencing sample was made of PBMCs. The receptors shown here come from a woman in her forties in good health. Some clones in this sample may be carry-over from other donors' samples.

J is TRBJ2-4 and V is TRBV7-8, with 10 bases aligning to TRBD1. CDR3 length equals 14 residues. With V trimmed by 3 bases and J by 7 bases, 3 bases remained unmatched. Germline CDR1 is SGHVS and CDR2 is FQNEAQ. CDR3 nucleotides: TGTGCCAGCAGCTTGGACAGGGGGTATAACATTCAGTACTTC. As protein: CASSLDRGYNIQYF.

The chain couples TRBV7-9 to TRBJ2-2, with 7 bases lining up with TRBD1. Germline V lookup: CDR1 SEHNR, CDR2 FQNEAQ (reference sequence). V lost 3 bases, J lost 0 bases, and 1 base stayed unmatched. The CDR3 extends over 15 amino acids. This CDR3 is CASSFGTANTGELFF. In DNA form, the CDR3 reads TGTGCCAGCAGCTTCGGGACAGCGAACACCGGGGAGCTGTTTTTT.

With regard to this clone: At the DNA level, this CDR3 is encoded by other sequences in the same sample as well. The rearrangement joins TRBV28 to TRBJ1-5; D is unclear. The germline V gene encodes CDR1 MDHEN and CDR2 SYDVKM. This CDR3 is 14 amino acids long. Trimming took 2 bases from V and 4 from J, leaving 9 bases between them. CDR3 sequence: CASSLDPSNQPQHF. In DNA, the CDR3 is TGTGCCAGCAGTTTAGACCCAAGTAATCAGCCCCAGCATTTT.

This sequence joins TRBV27 and TRBJ2-2, with a tentative D call TRBD1 (5 bases). The CDR3 loop spans 12 amino acids. V was cut by 4 bases and J by 5 bases, with 5 bases left in between. CDR1 is MNHEY, CDR2 SMNVEV, per germline (reference sequence). DNA of the CDR3: TGTGCCAGCAGTTCAGGGACCGGGGAGCTGTTTTTT. This gives the protein CASSSGTGELFF.

CDR3 in amino acids: CASSPPGAARREKLFF. The CDR3 nucleotides read TGTGCCAGCAGCCCCCCAGGGGCGGCCAGGCGTGAAAAACTGTTTTTT. The chain joins TRBV5-4 to TRBJ1-4; D is perhaps TRBD1 (6 bases). The germline V and J ends were trimmed by 4 bases and 7 bases, with 20 bases remaining between them. The CDR3 has 16 amino acids. CDR1 and CDR2 from the germline V gene are SGHNT and YYREEE (reference sequence).

This chain joins TRBV11-3 and TRBJ2-3; D possibly corresponds to TRBD1 (6 bases). The CDR3 has 13 residues. Germline values: CDR1 SGHNT, CDR2 YENEEA. V was trimmed by 2 bases and J by 9 bases, leaving 12 bases between them. Here the CDR3 reads CASSLQTQGTQYF. The CDR3 region has the DNA TGTGCCAGCAGCTTACAGACCCAGGGGACGCAGTATTTT.

The CDR3 DNA follows: TGTGCCAGCAGCTCCCGGGGGCCCGCTAACTATGGCTACACCTTC. Translating it yields CASSSRGPANYGYTF. The chain combines TRBV11-2 with TRBJ1-2; D is perhaps TRBD1 (6 bases). Trimming left V 4 bases short and J 0 bases short, with 12 bases between. The CDR3 is made up of 15 amino acids. The germline V gene has CDR1 SGHAT and CDR2 FQNNGV.

V gene TRBV18 combines with J gene TRBJ2-3; 9 bases match TRBD1. The V gene end was trimmed by 2 bases and the J gene end by 2 bases; junction bases not matched to a gene: 5. In germline, CDR1 is KGHSH, CDR2 LQKENI. This CDR3 has 16 residues. CDR3 DNA sequence: TGTGCCAGCTCACCATGGACAGGGGCAGACACAGATACGCAGTATTTT. Amino acids: CASSPWTGADTDTQYF.

This clone has a single count. The rearrangement uses TRBV7-2 and TRBJ2-5; D might be TRBD2 (7 bases). This CDR3 region has 15 residues. The germline V gene encodes CDR1 SGHTA and CDR2 FQGNSA. Trimming removed 10 bases at V and 5 bases at J, with 23 bases between. CDR3 loop: CATLGGSGRGETQYF. For the CDR3, the DNA is TGTGCCACCCTAGGGGGTAGCGGGCGTGGGGAGACCCAGTACTTC.

This clone has a single count. The rearrangement uses TRBV19 and TRBJ2-2; a possible D gene is TRBD1 (5 bases). The CDR3 sequence is 15 residues long. In germline, CDR1 is LNHDA, CDR2 SQIVND (reference sequence). The ends were cut back, 1 base at V and 4 bases at J, with 10 bases in the middle. As DNA, the CDR3 is TGTGCCAGTAGTATAGGCCAGGGTCCCACCGGGGAGCTGTTTTTT. Amino acids: CASSIGQGPTGELFF.

This chain links TRBV5-1 with TRBJ2-7; TRBD1 matches 12 bases. This CDR3 contains 15 residues. Losses at the gene ends were 1 base for V and 7 bases for J; bases not matched to a gene: 6. Germline lookup yields CDR1 SGHRS and CDR2 YFSETQ. CDR3 sequence reads: CASSLSGQGAGEQYF. The CDR3 coding sequence is TGCGCCAGCAGCTTGTCGGGACAGGGGGCGGGGGAGCAGTACTTC.

This clone has a handful of counts. The sample has other DNA sequences that encode this CDR3 too. The V gene is TRBV19, the J gene TRBJ1-1, with D unclear. With 3 bases removed from V and 2 bases from J, the gap between germline ends came to 7 bases. Germline CDR1 reads LNHDA; CDR2 reads SQIVND (reference sequence). The CDR3 is made up of 13 amino acids. The CDR3 protein is CASSIQANTEAFF. For the CDR3, the DNA is TGTGCCAGTAGTATTCAAGCTAACACTGAAGCTTTCTTT.

V is TRBV7-3 and J is TRBJ2-1; D is uncertain. CDR3 length: 13 residues. CDR1 SGHTA and CDR2 FQGTGA come from the germline V gene. Trimming left V 3 bases short and J 8 bases short, with 11 bases between. The CDR3 nucleotides read TGTGCCAGCAGCTTGGGGTGGCAGGATGAGCAGTTCTTC. Protein product: CASSLGWQDEQFF.

This clone was seen more than once but under ten times. V gene TRBV25-1 combines with J gene TRBJ1-4, with TRBD1 matching 11 bases. This CDR3 has 16 amino acids. Losses at the gene ends were 2 bases for V and 4 bases for J; bases not matched to a gene: 3. Germline V gene data show CDR1 as MGHDK and CDR2 as SYGVNS. This chain's CDR3 is CASSEGDRGYNEKLFF. In nucleotides, the CDR3 is TGTGCCAGCAGTGAAGGGGACAGGGGGTATAATGAAAAACTGTTTTTT.

This clone was counted a single time. This chain links TRBV7-3 with TRBJ2-7; the D gene is possibly TRBD1 (6 bases). Germline CDR1 is SGHTA and CDR2 is FQGTGA. The CDR3 covers 13 residues. Trimming shortened V by 5 bases and J by 7 bases, and 15 bases separated the two germline ends. The DNA of the CDR3 is TGTGCCAGCAGCCCGCAGACAGGCAGGGAGCAGTACTTC. Amino acid sequence: CASSPQTGREQYF.

Note on this clone: A read error is the likely source, as a far larger clone sits one nucleotide away. The sample has other DNA sequences that encode this CDR3 too. The chain recombines TRBV5-1 with TRBJ2-2; TRBD2 might be the D (7 bases). Trimming cost V 4 bases and J 2 bases, with 15 bases left between them. Germline loops: CDR1 SGHRS, CDR2 YFSETQ. The CDR3 is 16 residues long. CDR3: CASSRTGGANTGELFF. The CDR3 bases are TGCGCCAGCAGCCGGACGGGGGGCGCAAACACCGGGGAGCTGTTTTTT.

The chain uses TRBV6-6 and TRBJ2-5, with TRBD2 identical over 10 bases. Germline V gene data show CDR1 as MNHNY and CDR2 as SVGAGI (reference sequence). After removal of 4 bases from V and 4 bases from J, the junction contained 9 bases not matched to a gene. The CDR3 consists of 16 residues. The CDR3 region has the DNA TGTGCCAGCAGTTCGGGTAGCGGGGGGCCGGCAGAGACCCAGTACTTC. Translation gives CASSSGSGGPAETQYF.